The entry that follows covers one T cell receptor (beta chain) sequence. Antigen specificity is unknown. Germline values: CDR1 SQVTM, CDR2 ANQGSEA. V lost 2 bases to trimming and J lost 5 bases; unmatched junction nucleotides: 6. CDR3 length equals 14 residues. This specimen belongs to a study of shared clonotypes between healthy human individuals. Whole-study results and caveats: Researchers found naive subsets generally carried larger estimated richness than memory subsets.

Clones were sequenced by immunoSEQ multiplex PCR, and TCRdb holds only the in-frame ones, with some missing. The sample consists of about 2.4 million clones, under 95% of them appearing once. CD4+ cells underwent separation, giving CD45RA+ naive and CD45RA-negative memory subsets. This TCR derives from a man aged 18 to 35 in good health. Some clones in this sample may be carry-over from other donors' samples. This rearrangement joins TRBV29-1 to TRBJ1-3, with 7 bases identical to TRBD1. The sequenced sample was naive CD4+ T cells from PBMCs. Subset given: CD45RA+ positively selected. CDR3 coding DNA: TGCAGCGTTGAATCCCGGGACAGTAGAAACACCATATATTTT. This codes for CSVESRDSRNTIYF.